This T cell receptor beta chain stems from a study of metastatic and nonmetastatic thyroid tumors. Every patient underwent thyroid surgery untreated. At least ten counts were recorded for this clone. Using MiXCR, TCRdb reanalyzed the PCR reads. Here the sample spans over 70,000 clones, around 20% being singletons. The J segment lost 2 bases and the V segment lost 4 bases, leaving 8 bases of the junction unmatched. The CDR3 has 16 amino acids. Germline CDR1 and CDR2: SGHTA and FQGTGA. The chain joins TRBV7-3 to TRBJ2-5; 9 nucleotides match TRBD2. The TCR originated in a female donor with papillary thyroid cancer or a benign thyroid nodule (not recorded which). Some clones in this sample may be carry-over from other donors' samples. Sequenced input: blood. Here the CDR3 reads CASSSRTSAIQETQYF. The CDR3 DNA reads TGTGCCAGCAGCTCGAGGACTAGCGCAATACAAGAGACCCAGTACTTC.